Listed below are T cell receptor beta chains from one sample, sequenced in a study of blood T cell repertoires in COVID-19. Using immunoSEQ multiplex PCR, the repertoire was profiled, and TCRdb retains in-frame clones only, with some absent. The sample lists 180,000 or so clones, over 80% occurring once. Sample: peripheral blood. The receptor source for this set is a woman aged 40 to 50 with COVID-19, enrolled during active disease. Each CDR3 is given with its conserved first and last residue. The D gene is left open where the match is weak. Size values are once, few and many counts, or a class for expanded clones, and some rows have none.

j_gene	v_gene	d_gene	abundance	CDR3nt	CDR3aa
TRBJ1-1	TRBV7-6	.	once	TGTGCCAGCAGCTTAGAGCATATGAACACTGAAGCTTTCTTT	CASSLEHMNTEAFF
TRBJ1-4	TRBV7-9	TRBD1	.	TGTGCCAGCAGCCCCCCGACAGGGTACGAAAAACTGTTTTTT	CASSPPTGYEKLFF
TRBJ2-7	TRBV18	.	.	TGTGCCAGCCTAGGTTCATCCCCCTACGAGCAGTACTTC	CASLGSSPYEQYF
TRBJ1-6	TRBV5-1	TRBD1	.	TGCGCCAGCAGCTTGGAGACAGGGATAAATTCACCCCTCCACTTT	CASSLETGINSPLHF
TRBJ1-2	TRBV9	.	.	TGTGCCAGCAGCGTAAGCGGGGGCGACTATGGCTACACCTTC	CASSVSGGDYGYTF
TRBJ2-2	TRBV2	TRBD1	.	TGTGCCAGCAGTGAAGCGGAGGACAGGTCGAACACCGGGGAGCTGTTTTTT	CASSEAEDRSNTGELFF
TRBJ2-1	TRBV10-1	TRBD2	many	TGCGCCAGCAGTAGAGCGGGAGGGAGCAATGAGCAGTTCTTC	CASSRAGGSNEQFF
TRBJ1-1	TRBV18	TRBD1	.	TGTGCCAGCTCAGGACAGGCGGATTCTAACACTGAAGCTTTCTTT	CASSGQADSNTEAFF
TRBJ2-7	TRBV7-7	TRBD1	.	TGTGCCAGCAGCTTGAGACAGGGGGGATTCTACGAGCAGTACTTC	CASSLRQGGFYEQYF
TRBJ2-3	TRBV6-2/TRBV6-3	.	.	TGTGCCAGCAGTTACTTCGTAGCGGAAACAGATACGCAGTATTTT	CASSYFVAETDTQYF
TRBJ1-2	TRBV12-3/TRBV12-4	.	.	TGTGCCAGCAGTTCCCAGGGACTAGGAGGCTACACCTTC	CASSSQGLGGYTF
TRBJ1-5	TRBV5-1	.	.	TGCGCCAGCAGCTTGTCCCCGTTCCAGCCCCAGCATTTT	CASSLSPFQPQHF
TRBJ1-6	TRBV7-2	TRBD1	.	TGTGCCAGCAGCCCCGGGGACAGAATATTGGGCTCACCCCTCCACTTT	CASSPGDRILGSPLHF
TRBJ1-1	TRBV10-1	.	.	TGCGCCAGCAGTGTGGTCCCCCCGGGGAAGGGTGAAGCTTTCTTT	CASSVVPPGKGEAFF
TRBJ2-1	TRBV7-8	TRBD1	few	TGTGCCAGCAGCTCGGAGACAGGGAACTCCTACAATGAGCAGTTCTTC	CASSSETGNSYNEQFF
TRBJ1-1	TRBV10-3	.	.	TGTGCCATCAGTGGCACAGGGTTCACTGAAGCTTTCTTT	CAISGTGFTEAFF
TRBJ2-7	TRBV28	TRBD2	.	TGTGCCAGCAGTTCCGATTTGGATAGCGGGAAATACGAGCAGTACTTC	CASSSDLDSGKYEQYF
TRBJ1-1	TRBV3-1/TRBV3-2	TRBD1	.	TGTGCCAGCAGCCAACCAGGACAGGGGAGGAACACTGAAGCTTTCTTT	CASSQPGQGRNTEAFF
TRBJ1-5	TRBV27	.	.	TGTGCCAGCAGTTTAGGGGTGGGGGGGGCGGATCAGCCCCAGCATTTT	CASSLGVGGADQPQHF
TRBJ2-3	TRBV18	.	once	TGTGCCAGCTCACCCGGTTCCTTCACGCAGTATTTT	CASSPGSFTQYF
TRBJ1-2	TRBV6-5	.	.	TGTGCCAGCTCTGTCACGGAGGGTTATGGCTACACCTTC	CASSVTEGYGYTF
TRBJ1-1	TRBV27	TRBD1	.	TGTGCCAGCAGTTTATCCATTCCCGGACAGGTGGCTTTCTTT	CASSLSIPGQVAFF
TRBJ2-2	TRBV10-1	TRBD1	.	TGCGCCAGCAGTGAGGCCCCGACAGGGGGTGGCGGGGAGCTGTTTTTT	CASSEAPTGGGGELFF
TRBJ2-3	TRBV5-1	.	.	TGCGCCAGCAGCTACCTACCCCCCACAGATACGCAGTATTTT	CASSYLPPTDTQYF
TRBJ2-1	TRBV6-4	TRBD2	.	TGTGCCAGCAGTGTCTCAGTCGGGACTAGCGGGGGTAATGAGCAGTTCTTC	CASSVSVGTSGGNEQFF
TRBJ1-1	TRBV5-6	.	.	TGTGCCAGCAGCTTAGGGGCTGAAGCTTTCTTT	CASSLGAEAFF
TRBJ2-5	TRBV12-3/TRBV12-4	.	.	TGTGCCAGCAGTTTACTAGCCAGCCAGTACTTC	CASSLLASQYF
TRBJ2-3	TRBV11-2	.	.	TGTGCCAGCAGCTTATTTTCGGCAGATACGCAGTATTTT	CASSLFSADTQYF
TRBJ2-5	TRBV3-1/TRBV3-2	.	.	TGTGCCAGCAGCCAAGGTGGCGGCTGGGAGACCCAGTACTTC	CASSQGGGWETQYF
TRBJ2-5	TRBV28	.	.	TGTGCCAGCAGTTCCTCCGGGACAAACTTAAAGGAGACCCAGTACTTC	CASSSSGTNLKETQYF
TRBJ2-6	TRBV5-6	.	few	TGTGCCAGCTCAGACAGGCATTTCTTCTCTGGGGCCAACGTCCTGACTTTC	CASSDRHFFSGANVLTF
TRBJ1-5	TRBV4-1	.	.	TGCGCCAGCAGCCACAGTCAGGGTAGCAATCAGCCCCAGCATTTT	CASSHSQGSNQPQHF
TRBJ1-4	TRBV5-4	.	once	TGTGCCAGCAGCTTTCATAGGGGTACAGCAACTAATGAAAAACTGTTTTTT	CASSFHRGTATNEKLFF
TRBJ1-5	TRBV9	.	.	TGTGCCAACGGACTTCGAGGGTATTATAGCAATCAGCCCCAGCATTTT	CANGLRGYYSNQPQHF
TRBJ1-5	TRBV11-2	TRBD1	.	TGTGCCAGCAGCTTATTGACAGGGGTGGGGAGCAATCAGCCCCAGCATTTT	CASSLLTGVGSNQPQHF
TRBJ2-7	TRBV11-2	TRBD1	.	TGTGCCAGCAGCTTCACGGGACAGGGGGTTAACGAGCAGTACTTC	CASSFTGQGVNEQYF
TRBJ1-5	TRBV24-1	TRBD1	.	TGTGCCACCTTAGGAGGGACAGACTCTAATCAGCCCCAGCATTTT	CATLGGTDSNQPQHF
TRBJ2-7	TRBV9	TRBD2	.	TGTGCCAGCAGCGTCGAAACCGGGACTAGCGGGGGGCTCCCCTCCTACGAGCAGTACTTC	CASSVETGTSGGLPSYEQYF
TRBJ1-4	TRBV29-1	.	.	TGCAGCGGGGGAGTACATAATGAAAAACTGTTTTTT	CSGGVHNEKLFF
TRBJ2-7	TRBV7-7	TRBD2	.	TGTGCTAGCGCCGAGTCCGGGACTAGCGGTGCTCAGCAGTACTTC	CASAESGTSGAQQYF
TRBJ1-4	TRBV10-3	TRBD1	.	TGTGCCATCAGCCAGGGGGCGACTAATGAAAAACTGTTTTTT	CAISQGATNEKLFF
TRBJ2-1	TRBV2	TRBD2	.	TGTGCCAGCAGTGGACTAGCGGGAGGTGGGAATGAGCAGTTCTTC	CASSGLAGGGNEQFF
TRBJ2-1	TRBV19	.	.	TGTGCCAGTAGTATTGGAGGCGTTGAGCAGTTCTTC	CASSIGGVEQFF
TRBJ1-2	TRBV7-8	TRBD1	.	TGTGCCAGCAGCCCTATAGTAGGGGGCAGAGGCTACACCTTC	CASSPIVGGRGYTF
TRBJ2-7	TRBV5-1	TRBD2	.	TGCGCCAGCAGCTTAAAAACTAGCGGCTACGAGCAGTACTTC	CASSLKTSGYEQYF
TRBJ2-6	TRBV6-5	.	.	TGTGCCAGCACGGGGGAGGCCAACGTCCTGACTTTC	CASTGEANVLTF
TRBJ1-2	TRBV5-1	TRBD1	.	TGCGCCAGCAGCTTGGACGGACAGGGCGGCTACACCTTC	CASSLDGQGGYTF
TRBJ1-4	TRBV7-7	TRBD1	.	TGTGCTAGCAGCCGCCTGGGGACAGGGGAGGAAAAACTGTTTTTT	CASSRLGTGEEKLFF
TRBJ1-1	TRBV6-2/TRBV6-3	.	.	TGTGCCAGCAGTTACGTAGTGGAGAAAGCTTTCTTT	CASSYVVEKAFF
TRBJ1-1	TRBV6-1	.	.	TGTGCCAGCAGTGAAGCGACGGGGAACACTGAAGCTTTCTTT	CASSEATGNTEAFF
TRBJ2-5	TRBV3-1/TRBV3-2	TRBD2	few	TGTGCCAGCAGCCAAGATCAAGCTAGCGGGGGACAGACCCAGTACTTC	CASSQDQASGGQTQYF
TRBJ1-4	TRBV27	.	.	TGTGCCAGCAGTTCACGGACAGCACGAAATGAAAAACTGTTTTTT	CASSSRTARNEKLFF
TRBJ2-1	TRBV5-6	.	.	TGTGCCAGCTTGGCCTTGCGGGCTGAGCAGTTCTTC	CASLALRAEQFF
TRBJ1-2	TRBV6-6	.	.	TGTGCCAGCAGTTACTCGATACAGGGTGTATTGAGTGGCTACACCTTC	CASSYSIQGVLSGYTF